This T cell receptor beta chain originates from a study of blood T cell repertoires in COVID-19. Turning to the study itself: Acute and convalescent COVID-19 specimens originated in the United States, Italy and Spain. PBMCs, B-cell-depleted T cells, or T cells provided the cDNA or gDNA that made up the material.

V was pared by 3 bases and J by 7 bases, with 18 bases between. Germline V CDR1 and CDR2: DFQATT, SNEGSKA (reference sequence). The CDR3 extends over 15 amino acids. As originally analysed: Scientists estimated how many nucleated cells there were by amplifying reference gene primers. Produced via immunoSEQ multiplex PCR; TCRdb's table is partial and in-frame only. For V, J and clone size, that table is used; D and trimming come from the DNA. Of 90,000 to 110,000 clones detected, about three quarters appear once; the ten largest clones hold roughly 4%. The rearrangement joins TRBV20-1 to TRBJ1-4; TRBD1 might be the D (5 bases). This receptor was taken from a human donor in a cohort sampled during active or convalescent COVID-19. The sample consisted of peripheral blood. The CDR3 DNA is TGCAGTGCTAGTATGCTTGGGTATGGGGCTGAAAAACTGTTTTTT. Translation: CSASMLGYGAEKLFF.